Following are 5 T cell receptor beta chains from one sample sequenced in a study of cytomegalovirus exposure and HLA in healthy donors (dated by TCRdb to 2017 to 2019). The library was prepared using the immunoSEQ multiplex PCR assay. A mixture of 60 forward primers for TCR Vbeta segments and 13 reverse primers for TCR Jbeta segments was used in the multiplex PCR. As stored in TCRdb, this immuneACCESS dataset retains in-frame rearrangements with V and J assigned. A fraction of the clones does not appear; measured against another copy, unresolved V genes explain less than half of the discrepancy, and the remainder lacks a known reason. The sample yields 100,000 to 150,000 clones; about 70% were counted once. The ten largest account for 6% to 8% of the sample. Material: PBMCs. These receptors all stem from a male donor in good health and CMV-seronegative.

The rearrangement links TRBV5-4 to TRBJ2-7; 7 nucleotides agree with TRBD1. Losses at the gene ends were 3 bases for V and 3 bases for J; bases not matched to a gene: 9. The germline gives CDR1 SGHNT, CDR2 YYREEE (reference sequence). This CDR3 has 15 residues. The CDR3 protein is CASSSDDRAGYEQYF. The DNA of the CDR3 is TGTGCCAGCAGCTCAGATGACAGGGCGGGCTACGAGCAGTACTTC.

The chain uses TRBV9 and TRBJ2-5; TRBD1 matches 8 bases. The CDR3 consists of 18 residues. Germline V CDR1 and CDR2: SGDLS, YYNGEE. J gave up 3 bases and V 0 bases, and 13 bases lay outside the gene matches. The CDR3 sequence: CASSVATRTGKMEETQYF. The DNA of the CDR3 is TGTGCCAGCAGCGTAGCTACCAGGACAGGGAAGATGGAAGAGACCCAGTACTTC.

The CDR3 loop reads CASRGIRAPGGQGEQYF. The CDR3 DNA is TGTGCCAGCAGGGGCATCCGGGCCCCCGGGGGTCAGGGCGAGCAGTACTTC. The chain uses TRBV28 and TRBJ2-7; tentatively, D is TRBD2 (6 bases). This CDR3 spans 17 amino acids. Germline CDR1 and CDR2: MDHEN and SYDVKM. V was trimmed by 6 bases and J by 6 bases, leaving 27 bases between them.

V and J are TRBV5-1 and TRBJ2-7; no definite D call. The CDR3 runs to 13 residues. Germline CDR1 and CDR2: SGHRS and YFSETQ. Deletions cut 6 bases from V and 0 bases from J, with 10 bases between. In DNA, the CDR3 is TGCGCCAGCAAGGAGTCTTTCTCCTACGAGCAGTACTTC. Translated: CASKESFSYEQYF.

This chain links TRBV10-3 with TRBJ2-3; a possible D gene is TRBD1 (6 bases). V was pared by 7 bases and J by 2 bases, with 13 bases between. The CDR3 sequence is 14 residues long. Germline loops: CDR1 ENHRY, CDR2 SYGVKD. CDR3 sequence reads: CAITNTGITDTQYF. CDR3 coding DNA: TGTGCCATCACAAACACAGGGATCACAGATACGCAGTATTTT.